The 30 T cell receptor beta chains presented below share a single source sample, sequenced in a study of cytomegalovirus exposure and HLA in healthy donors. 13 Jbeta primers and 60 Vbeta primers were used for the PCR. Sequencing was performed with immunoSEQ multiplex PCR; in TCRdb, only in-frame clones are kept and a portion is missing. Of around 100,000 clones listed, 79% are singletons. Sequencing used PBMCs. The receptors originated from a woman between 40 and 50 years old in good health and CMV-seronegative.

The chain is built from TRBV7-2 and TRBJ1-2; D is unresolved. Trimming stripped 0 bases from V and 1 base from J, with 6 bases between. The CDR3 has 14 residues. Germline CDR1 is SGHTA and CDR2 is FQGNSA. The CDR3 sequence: CASSLAGVNYGYTF. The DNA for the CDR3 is TGTGCCAGCAGCTTAGCTGGAGTTAACTATGGCTACACCTTC.

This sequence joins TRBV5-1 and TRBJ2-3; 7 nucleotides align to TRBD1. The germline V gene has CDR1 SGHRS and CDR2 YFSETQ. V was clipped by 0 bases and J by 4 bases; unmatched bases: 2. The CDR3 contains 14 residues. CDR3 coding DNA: TGCGCCAGCAGCTTGGCCGGACAGGCAGATACGCAGTATTTT. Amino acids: CASSLAGQADTQYF.

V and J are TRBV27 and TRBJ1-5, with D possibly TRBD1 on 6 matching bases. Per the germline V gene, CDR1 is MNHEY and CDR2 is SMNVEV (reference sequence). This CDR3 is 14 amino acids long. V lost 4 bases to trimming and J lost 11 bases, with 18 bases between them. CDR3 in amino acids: CASSSLRQVSAQHF. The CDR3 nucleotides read TGTGCCAGCAGTTCCCTAAGACAGGTATCAGCCCAGCATTTT.

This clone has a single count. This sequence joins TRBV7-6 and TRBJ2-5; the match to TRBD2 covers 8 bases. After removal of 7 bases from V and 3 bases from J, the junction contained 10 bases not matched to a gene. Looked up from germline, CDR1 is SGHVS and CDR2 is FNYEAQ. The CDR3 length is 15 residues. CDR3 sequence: CASTTIAGWEETQYF. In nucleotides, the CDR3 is TGTGCCAGCACGACCATAGCGGGATGGGAAGAGACCCAGTACTTC. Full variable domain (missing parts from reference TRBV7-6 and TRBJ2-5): GAGVSQSPRYKVTKRGQDVALRCDPISGHVSLYWYRQALGQGPEFLTYFNYEAQQDKSGLPNDRFSAERPEGSISTLTIQRTEQRDSAMYRCASTTIAGWEETQYFGPGTRLLVL.

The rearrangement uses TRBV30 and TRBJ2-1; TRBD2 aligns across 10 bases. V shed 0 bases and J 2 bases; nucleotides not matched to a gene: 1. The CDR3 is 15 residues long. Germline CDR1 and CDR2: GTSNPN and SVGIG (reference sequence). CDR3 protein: CAWSVLAGAYNEQFF. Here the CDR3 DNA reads TGTGCCTGGAGTGTGCTAGCGGGAGCCTACAATGAGCAGTTCTTC.

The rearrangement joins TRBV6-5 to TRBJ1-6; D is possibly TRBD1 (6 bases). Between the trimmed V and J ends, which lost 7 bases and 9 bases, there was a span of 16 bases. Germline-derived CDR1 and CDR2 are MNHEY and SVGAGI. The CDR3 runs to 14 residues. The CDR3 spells CASNTGQEASPLHF. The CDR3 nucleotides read TGTGCCAGCAATACAGGGCAGGAGGCTTCACCCCTCCACTTT.

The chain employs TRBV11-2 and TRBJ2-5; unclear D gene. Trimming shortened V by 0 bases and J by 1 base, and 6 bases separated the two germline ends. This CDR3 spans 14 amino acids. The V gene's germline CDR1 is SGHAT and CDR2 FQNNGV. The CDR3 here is CASSLDLSQETQYF. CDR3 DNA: TGTGCCAGCAGCTTAGATCTCTCCCAAGAGACCCAGTACTTC.

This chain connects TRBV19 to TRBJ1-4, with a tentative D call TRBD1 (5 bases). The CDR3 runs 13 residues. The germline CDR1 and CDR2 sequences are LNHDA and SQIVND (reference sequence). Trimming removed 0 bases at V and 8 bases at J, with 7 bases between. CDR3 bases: TGTGCCAGTAGTATAGATGGACACGAAAAACTGTTTTTT. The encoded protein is CASSIDGHEKLFF.

The CDR3 region has the DNA TGTGCCAGCAGCTCCCTGTCCTCTGGAAACACCATATATTTT. Amino acids: CASSSLSSGNTIYF. The V gene is TRBV7-6, the J gene TRBJ1-3; D uncertain. V was shortened by 4 bases and J by 0 bases, with 7 bases between the two germline ends. This CDR3 is built from 14 residues. Germline V gene lookup returns CDR1 SGHVS and CDR2 FNYEAQ.

CDR3 coding DNA: TGCGCCAGCAGCCTCCTCGTAGGGACAGGCCTGAACACTGAAGCTTTCTTT. Its translation is CASSLLVGTGLNTEAFF. This chain joins TRBV5-1 and TRBJ1-1; TRBD1 matches 8 bases. Germline assignment: CDR1 SGHRS and CDR2 YFSETQ. V lost 4 bases to trimming and J lost 0 bases; unmatched junction nucleotides: 11. This CDR3 has 17 residues.

The CDR3 sequence is CASNPQGGTAGSPLHF. CDR3 DNA: TGTGCCAGTAATCCACAAGGAGGGACCGCCGGTTCACCCCTCCACTTT. This chain joins TRBV19 and TRBJ1-6; D possibly corresponds to TRBD1 (5 bases). CDR3 length: 16 amino acids. The ends were cut back, 7 bases at V and 9 bases at J, with 22 bases in the middle. CDR1 and CDR2 from the germline V gene are LNHDA and SQIVND (reference sequence).

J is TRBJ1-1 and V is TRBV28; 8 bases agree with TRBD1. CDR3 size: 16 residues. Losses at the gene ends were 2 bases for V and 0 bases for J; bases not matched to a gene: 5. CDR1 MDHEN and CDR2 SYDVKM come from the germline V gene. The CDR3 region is CASSLQTGDLNTEAFF. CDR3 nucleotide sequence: TGTGCCAGCAGTTTACAGACAGGGGATTTGAACACTGAAGCTTTCTTT. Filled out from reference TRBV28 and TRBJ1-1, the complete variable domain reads DVKVTQSSRYLVKRTGEKVFLECVQDMDHENMFWYRQDPGLGLRLIYFSYDVKMKEKGDIPEGYSVSREKKERFSLILESASTNQTSMYLCASSLQTGDLNTEAFFGQGTRLTVV.

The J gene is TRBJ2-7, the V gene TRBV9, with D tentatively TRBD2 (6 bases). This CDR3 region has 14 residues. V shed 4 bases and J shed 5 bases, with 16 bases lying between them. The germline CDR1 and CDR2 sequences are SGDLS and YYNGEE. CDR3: CASSPPTSLNEQYF. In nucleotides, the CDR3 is TGTGCCAGCAGCCCTCCGACTAGTTTGAACGAGCAGTACTTC.

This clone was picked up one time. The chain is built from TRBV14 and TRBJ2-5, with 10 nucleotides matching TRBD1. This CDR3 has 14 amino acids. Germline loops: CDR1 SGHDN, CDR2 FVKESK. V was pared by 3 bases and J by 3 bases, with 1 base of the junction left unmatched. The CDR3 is CASSQTGGKETQYF. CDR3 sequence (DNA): TGTGCCAGCAGCCAGACAGGGGGCAAAGAGACCCAGTACTTC.

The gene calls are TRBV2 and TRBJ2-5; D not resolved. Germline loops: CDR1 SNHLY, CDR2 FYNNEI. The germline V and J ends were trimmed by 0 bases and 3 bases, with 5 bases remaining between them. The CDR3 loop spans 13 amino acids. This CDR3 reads CASSEASEETQYF. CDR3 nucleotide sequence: TGTGCCAGCAGTGAAGCGTCCGAAGAGACCCAGTACTTC.

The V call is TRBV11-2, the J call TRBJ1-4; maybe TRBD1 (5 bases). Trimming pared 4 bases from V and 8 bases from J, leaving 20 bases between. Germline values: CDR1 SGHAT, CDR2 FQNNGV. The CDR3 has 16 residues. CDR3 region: CASSYLAGVMGEKLFF. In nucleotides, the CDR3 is TGTGCCAGCAGCTACCTGGCGGGGGTAATGGGGGAAAAACTGTTTTTT. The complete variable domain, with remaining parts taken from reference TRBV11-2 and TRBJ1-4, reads EAGVAQSPRYKIIEKRQSVAFWCNPISGHATLYWYQQILGQGPKLLIQFQNNGVVDDSQLPKDRFSAERLKGVDSTLKIQPAKLEDSAVYLCASSYLAGVMGEKLFFGSGTQLSVL.

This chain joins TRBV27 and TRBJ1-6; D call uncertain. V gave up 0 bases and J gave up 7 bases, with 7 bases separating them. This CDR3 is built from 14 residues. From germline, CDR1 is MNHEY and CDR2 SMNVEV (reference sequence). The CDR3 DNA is TGTGCCAGCAGTTTATCGTGGGCAAATTCACCCCTCCACTTT. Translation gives CASSLSWANSPLHF.

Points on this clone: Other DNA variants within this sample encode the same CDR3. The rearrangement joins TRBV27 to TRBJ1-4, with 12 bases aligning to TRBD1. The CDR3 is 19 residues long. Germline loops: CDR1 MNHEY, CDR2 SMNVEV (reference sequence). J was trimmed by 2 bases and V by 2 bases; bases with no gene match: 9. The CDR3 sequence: CASSLLPSGTGGTNEKLFF. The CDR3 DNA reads TGTGCCAGCAGTTTACTCCCGTCCGGGACAGGGGGCACTAATGAAAAACTGTTTTTT.

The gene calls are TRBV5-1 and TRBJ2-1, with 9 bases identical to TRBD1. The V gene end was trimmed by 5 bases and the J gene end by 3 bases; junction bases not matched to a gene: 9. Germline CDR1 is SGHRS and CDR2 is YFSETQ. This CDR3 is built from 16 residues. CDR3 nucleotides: TGCGCCAGCAGGCGTTGGACAGGGGAGAACTACAATGAGCAGTTCTTC. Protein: CASRRWTGENYNEQFF.

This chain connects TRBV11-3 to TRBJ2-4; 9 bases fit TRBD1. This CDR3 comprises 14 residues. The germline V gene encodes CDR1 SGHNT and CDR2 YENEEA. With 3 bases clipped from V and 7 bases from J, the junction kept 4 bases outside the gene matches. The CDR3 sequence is CASSLRQGENIQYF. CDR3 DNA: TGTGCCAGCAGCTTGAGACAGGGGGAGAACATTCAGTACTTC.

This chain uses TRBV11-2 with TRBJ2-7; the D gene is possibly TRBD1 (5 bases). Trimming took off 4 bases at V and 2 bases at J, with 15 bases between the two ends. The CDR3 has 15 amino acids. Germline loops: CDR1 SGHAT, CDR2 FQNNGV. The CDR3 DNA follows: TGTGCCAGCAGCTCAATCTACAAAGGGGCCTACGAGCAGTACTTC. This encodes CASSSIYKGAYEQYF.

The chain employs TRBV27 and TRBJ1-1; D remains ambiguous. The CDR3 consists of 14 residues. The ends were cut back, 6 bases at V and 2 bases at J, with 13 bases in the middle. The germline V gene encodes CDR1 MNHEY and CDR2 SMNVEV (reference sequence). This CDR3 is CASSSTLANTEAFF. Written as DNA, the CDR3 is TGTGCCAGCAGCTCGACTCTGGCTAACACTGAAGCTTTCTTT.

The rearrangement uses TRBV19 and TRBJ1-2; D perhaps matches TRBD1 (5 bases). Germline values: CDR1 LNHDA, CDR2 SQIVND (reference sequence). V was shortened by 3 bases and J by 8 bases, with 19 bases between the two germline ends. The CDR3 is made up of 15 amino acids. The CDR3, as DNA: TGTGCCAGTAGTATCGGCCAGGGTGAAGTGGGCGGCTACACCTTC. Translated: CASSIGQGEVGGYTF. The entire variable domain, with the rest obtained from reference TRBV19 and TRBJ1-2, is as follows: DGGITQSPKYLFRKEGQNVTLSCEQNLNHDAMYWYRQDPGQGLRLIYYSQIVNDFQKGDIAEGYSVSREKKESFPLTVTSAQKNPTAFYLCASSIGQGEVGGYTFGSGTRLTVV.

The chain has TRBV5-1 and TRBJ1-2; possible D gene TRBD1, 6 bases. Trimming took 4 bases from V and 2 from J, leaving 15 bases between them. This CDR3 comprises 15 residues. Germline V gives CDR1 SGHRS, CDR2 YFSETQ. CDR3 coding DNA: TGCGCCAGCAGCCCAGCGGGACATGGCAACTATGGCTACACCTTC. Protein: CASSPAGHGNYGYTF.

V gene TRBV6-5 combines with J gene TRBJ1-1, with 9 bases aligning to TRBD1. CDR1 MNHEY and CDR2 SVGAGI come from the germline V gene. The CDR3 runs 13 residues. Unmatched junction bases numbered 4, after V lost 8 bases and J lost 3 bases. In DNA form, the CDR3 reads TGTGCCAGCCGGACAGGGGACGACACTGAAGCTTTCTTT. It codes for CASRTGDDTEAFF.

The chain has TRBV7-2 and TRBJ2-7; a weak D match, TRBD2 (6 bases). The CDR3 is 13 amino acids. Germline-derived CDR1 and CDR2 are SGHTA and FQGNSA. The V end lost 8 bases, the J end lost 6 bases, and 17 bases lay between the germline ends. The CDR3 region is CASVRSGTGEQYF. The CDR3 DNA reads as TGTGCCAGCGTGCGTAGCGGAACGGGCGAGCAGTACTTC.

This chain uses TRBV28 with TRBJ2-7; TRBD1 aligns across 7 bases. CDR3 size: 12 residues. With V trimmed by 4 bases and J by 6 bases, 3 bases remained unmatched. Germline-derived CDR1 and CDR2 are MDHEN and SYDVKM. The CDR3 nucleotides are TGTGCCAGCAGTTCTTACAGGGGCGAGCAGTACTTC. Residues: CASSSYRGEQYF.

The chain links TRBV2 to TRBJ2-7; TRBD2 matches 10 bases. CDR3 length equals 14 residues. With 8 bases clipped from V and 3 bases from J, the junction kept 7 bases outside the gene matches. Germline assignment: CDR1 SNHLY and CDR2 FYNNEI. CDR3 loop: CASQWTSGNYEQYF. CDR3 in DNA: TGTGCCAGCCAATGGACTAGCGGAAACTACGAGCAGTACTTC.

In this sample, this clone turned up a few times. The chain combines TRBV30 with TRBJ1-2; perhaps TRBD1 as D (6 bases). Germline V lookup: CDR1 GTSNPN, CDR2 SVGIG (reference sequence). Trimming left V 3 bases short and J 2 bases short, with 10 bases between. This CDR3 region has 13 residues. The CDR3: CAWSRGLNYGYTF. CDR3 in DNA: TGTGCCTGGAGCAGGGGCCTAAACTATGGCTACACCTTC.

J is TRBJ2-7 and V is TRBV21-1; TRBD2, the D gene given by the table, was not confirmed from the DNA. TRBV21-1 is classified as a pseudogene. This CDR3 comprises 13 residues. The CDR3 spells CASSKARTNEQYF. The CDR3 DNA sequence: TGTGCCAGCAGCAAAGCGAGGACTAACGAGCAGTACTTC.